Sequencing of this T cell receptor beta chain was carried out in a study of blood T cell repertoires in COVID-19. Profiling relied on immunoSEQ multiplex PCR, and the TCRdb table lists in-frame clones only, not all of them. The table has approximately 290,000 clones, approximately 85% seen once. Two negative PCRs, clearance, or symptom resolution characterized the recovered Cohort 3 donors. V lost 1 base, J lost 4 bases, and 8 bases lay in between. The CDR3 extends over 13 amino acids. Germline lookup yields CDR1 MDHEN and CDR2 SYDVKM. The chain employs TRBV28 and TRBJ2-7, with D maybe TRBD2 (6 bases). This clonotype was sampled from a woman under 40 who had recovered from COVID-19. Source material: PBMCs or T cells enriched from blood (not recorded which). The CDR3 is CASSLFGTYEQYF. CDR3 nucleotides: TGTGCCAGCAGTTTATTCGGGACTTACGAGCAGTACTTC.